A single sample is the source of the 15 T cell receptor beta chains below, sequenced in a study of blood T cell repertoires in COVID-19 (dated by TCRdb to between 2020 and 2021). The library was made by the immunoSEQ multiplex PCR assay. Here the immuneACCESS table is served through TCRdb, limited to in-frame sequences with V and J called. Missing clones are a known gap in these copies; in checked studies unresolved V genes cover under half, and the rest lacks a known reason. This sample has roughly 100,000 clones in its table, and approximately 90% of those were observed once. Of the sample, about 5.7% falls within the top ten clones. The specimen sequenced was peripheral blood. Receptors were obtained from a woman aged 45-59 years with COVID-19, enrolled during active disease.

This clone occurred a few times. This rearrangement joins TRBV5-4 to TRBJ1-2, with unresolved D. CDR3 length equals 12 residues. Germline V CDR1 and CDR2: SGHNT, YYREEE (reference sequence). The V gene lost 0 bases and the J gene lost 4 bases, with 4 bases spanning the gap. DNA for the CDR3: TGTGCCAGCAGCTTGGACGGCTATGGCTACACCTTC. The encoded protein is CASSLDGYGYTF.

This chain connects TRBV13 to TRBJ2-3, with TRBD1 matching 9 bases. This CDR3 comprises 15 residues. The ends lost 4 bases at V and 6 bases at J; junction bases unmatched: 8. Germline V gene lookup returns CDR1 PRHDT and CDR2 FYEKMQ (reference sequence). The CDR3: CASSSLQGAGDTQYF. DNA for the CDR3: TGTGCCAGCAGCTCATTACAGGGGGCAGGGGATACGCAGTATTTT.

V usage is TRBV7-2 and J usage is TRBJ2-5, with D possibly TRBD1 on 5 matching bases. V lost 0 bases, J lost 1 base, and 9 bases lay in between. CDR1 and CDR2 (germline): SGHTA, FQGNSA. The CDR3 loop spans 15 amino acids. CDR3 amino acids: CASSLAGAGQETQYF. CDR3 sequence (DNA): TGTGCCAGCAGCTTAGCTGGGGCAGGCCAAGAGACCCAGTACTTC.

The chain employs TRBV6-5 and TRBJ1-1, with 7 positions matching TRBD1. Germline CDR1 MNHEY, CDR2 SVGAGI. The V and J ends lost 6 bases and 5 bases, in that order; junction bases with no gene match: 12. The CDR3 is made up of 15 amino acids. The chain's CDR3 is CASSPDRVVGTEAFF. In nucleotides, the CDR3 is TGTGCCAGCAGCCCCGACAGGGTGGTGGGAACTGAAGCTTTCTTT.

The chain links TRBV28 to TRBJ1-2, with D hard to call. The CDR3 totals 12 residues. V was clipped by 2 bases and J by 5 bases, with 6 bases between them. The germline V gene has CDR1 MDHEN and CDR2 SYDVKM. The CDR3 coding sequence is TGTGCCAGCAGTTTAGGCGGGTATGGCTACACCTTC. It codes for CASSLGGYGYTF.

V usage is TRBV4-2 and J usage is TRBJ2-7; tentative D call: TRBD2 (5 bases). Trimming took 1 base from V and 2 from J, leaving 6 bases between them. The CDR3 runs to 13 residues. CDR1 is LGHNA, CDR2 YNFKEQ, per germline. This CDR3 is CASSQAGTYEQYF. The CDR3 nucleotides are TGTGCCAGCAGCCAAGCGGGGACCTACGAGCAGTACTTC.

The chain employs TRBV30 and TRBJ2-3; TRBD2 is a possible D gene (6 bases). The CDR3 spans 13 residues. Trimming took off 3 bases at V and 3 bases at J, with 10 bases between the two ends. The V gene's germline CDR1 is GTSNPN and CDR2 SVGIG (reference sequence). CDR3 bases: TGTGCCTGGAGAAACCGGGGGACAGATACGCAGTATTTT. This gives the protein CAWRNRGTDTQYF.

The chain is built from TRBV4-1 and TRBJ1-3; D may be TRBD1 (5 bases). The V gene lost 5 bases and the J gene lost 0 bases, with 14 bases spanning the gap. The CDR3 consists of 16 residues. The germline V gene encodes CDR1 MGHRA and CDR2 YSYEKL. The chain's CDR3 is CASSAGRPSSGNTIYF. The CDR3 DNA reads TGCGCCAGCAGCGCGGGACGGCCTTCCTCTGGAAACACCATATATTTT.

The chain carries TRBV4-1 and TRBJ2-2; 9 bases are a match to TRBD2. The trim removed 2 bases at V and 0 bases at J, leaving 1 base unmatched. The CDR3 is made up of 16 amino acids. Germline loops: CDR1 MGHRA, CDR2 YSYEKL. As DNA, the CDR3 is TGCGCCAGCAGCCAAATAGCGGGGGCGAACACCGGGGAGCTGTTTTTT. Translating gives CASSQIAGANTGELFF.

The genes are TRBV7-3 and TRBJ2-3; 10 bases fit TRBD2. This CDR3 comprises 18 residues. Germline V CDR1 and CDR2: SGHTA, FQGTGA. J gave up 0 bases and V 6 bases, and 12 bases lay outside the gene matches. The CDR3 protein is CASRQVPSGGRSTDTQYF. The CDR3 DNA reads as TGTGCCAGCAGACAAGTGCCTAGCGGGGGTCGTAGCACAGATACGCAGTATTTT.

This rearrangement joins TRBV4-2 to TRBJ2-1; 8 bases are shared with TRBD1. Germline V CDR1 and CDR2: LGHNA, YNFKEQ. CDR3 length: 15 residues. V trimming: 1 base; J trimming: 5 bases; junction bases outside the gene matches: 4. CDR3: CASSQGRGPDNEQFF. CDR3 nucleotide sequence: TGTGCCAGCAGCCAAGGCAGGGGGCCAGACAATGAGCAGTTCTTC.

The chain carries TRBV11-2 and TRBJ2-5; TRBD2 might be the D (7 bases). The V gene's germline CDR1 is SGHAT and CDR2 FQNNGV. The CDR3 length is 14 residues. The V gene lost 10 bases and the J gene lost 6 bases, with 21 bases spanning the gap. The CDR3 nucleotides read TGTGCCAACCACGGGGGGTCAGGGGTGAAGACCCAGTACTTC. Protein sequence: CANHGGSGVKTQYF.

This clone was seen a handful of times. V is TRBV9 and J is TRBJ2-2; 7 bases are a match to TRBD1. J lost 0 bases, V lost 2 bases, and 4 bases had no gene match. The germline V gene encodes CDR1 SGDLS and CDR2 YYNGEE. The CDR3 is 16 residues long. CDR3 loop: CASSVAGTANTGELFF. CDR3 nucleotides: TGTGCCAGCAGCGTCGCCGGGACAGCGAACACCGGGGAGCTGTTTTTT.

The rearrangement joins TRBV7-2 to TRBJ2-1; maybe TRBD1 (5 bases). Trimming took 2 bases from V and 1 from J, leaving 9 bases between them. Germline assignment: CDR1 SGHTA and CDR2 FQGNSA. The CDR3 is made up of 15 amino acids. In nucleotides, the CDR3 is TGTGCCAGCAGCTTAACCCAGGGTTCCTACAATGAGCAGTTCTTC. Translated: CASSLTQGSYNEQFF.

The rearrangement joins TRBV18 to TRBJ1-4, with no clear D. Germline-derived CDR1 and CDR2 are KGHSH and LQKENI. V was cut by 2 bases and J by 4 bases, with 14 bases left in between. This CDR3 has 16 amino acids. CDR3: CASSPNEMQINEKLFF. In nucleotides, the CDR3 is TGTGCCAGCTCACCAAATGAAATGCAGATTAATGAAAAACTGTTTTTT. Filled out from reference TRBV18 and TRBJ1-4, the complete variable domain reads NAGVMQNPRHLVRRRGQEARLRCSPMKGHSHVYWYRQLPEEGLKFMVYLQKENIIDESGMPKERFSAEFPKEGPSILRIQQVVRGDSAAYFCASSPNEMQINEKLFFGSGTQLSVL.